The 10 T cell receptor beta chains in this list originate from one sample, sequenced in a study of blood T cell repertoires in COVID-19. TCRdb's copy holds only in-frame clones and misses some; the assay was immunoSEQ multiplex PCR. The data contain roughly 180,000 clones, 83% of them singletons. The sequencing sample was made of PBMCs or T cells enriched from blood (not recorded which). These TCRs come from a woman aged 50 to 60 who had recovered from COVID-19.

The rearrangement uses TRBV6-5 and TRBJ2-3, with 11 positions matching TRBD2. The CDR3 spans 15 residues. Germline CDR1 is MNHEY and CDR2 is SVGAGI. V shed 2 bases and J 6 bases; nucleotides not matched to a gene: 4. Here the CDR3 reads CASSYVLAGVDTQYF. CDR3 nucleotide sequence: TGTGCCAGCAGTTACGTACTAGCGGGGGTTGATACGCAGTATTTT.

The chain couples TRBV2 to TRBJ2-1, with a possible D match to TRBD2 (6 bases). Looked up from germline, CDR1 is SNHLY and CDR2 is FYNNEI. The CDR3 is made up of 15 amino acids. Trimming removed 3 bases from V and 5 bases from J, with 14 bases in between. In nucleotides, the CDR3 is TGTGCCAGCAGTGAGGGGGTTAGGAGGGACAATGAGCAGTTCTTC. It translates to CASSEGVRRDNEQFF.

The V gene is TRBV30, the J gene TRBJ2-7; D is possibly TRBD2 (6 bases). Germline loops: CDR1 GTSNPN, CDR2 SVGIG (reference sequence). Deletions cut 2 bases from V and 3 bases from J, with 8 bases between. The length of the CDR3 is 12 residues. This CDR3 is CAWSTGSYEQYV. In DNA form, the CDR3 reads TGTGCCTGGAGTACCGGGAGCTACGAGCAGTACGTC.

The chain has TRBV5-6 and TRBJ1-1, with D uncertain. CDR3 length equals 15 residues. V was shortened by 3 bases and J by 0 bases, with 12 bases between the two germline ends. Germline V gene lookup returns CDR1 SGHDT and CDR2 YYEEEE. This CDR3 reads CASSSFRDMNTEAFF. CDR3 DNA: TGTGCCAGCAGCTCGTTTCGAGACATGAACACTGAAGCTTTCTTT.

The V gene is TRBV28, the J gene TRBJ1-6, with D uncertain. Germline CDR1 reads MDHEN; CDR2 reads SYDVKM. CDR3 length: 15 amino acids. V shed 3 bases and J shed 8 bases, with 14 bases lying between them. In DNA, the CDR3 is TGTGCCAGCAGTTTTGTGGGCCAGGAAGATTCACCCCTCCACTTT. Protein sequence: CASSFVGQEDSPLHF.

Note on this clone: One junction end disagrees with the germline gene, perhaps due to a read error. The genes are TRBV18 and TRBJ1-2, with unresolved D. CDR3 length: 13 amino acids. Germline lookup yields CDR1 KGHSH and CDR2 LQKENI. Here the CDR3 DNA reads TGTGCCAGCTCCCCACCCCGCCTTAGCGGCTACACCTTC. Translating gives CASSPPRLSGYTF. Complete variable domain (other parts from reference TRBV18 and TRBJ1-2): NAGVMQNPRHLVRRRGQEARLRCSPMKGHSHVYWYRQLPEEGLKFMVYLQKENIIDESGMPKERFSAEFPKEGPSILRIQQVVRGDSAAYFCASSPPRLSGYTFGSGTRLTVV.

This chain links TRBV6-5 with TRBJ2-7; 11 bases align to TRBD1. V lost 8 bases, J lost 3 bases, and 3 bases stayed unmatched. The germline CDR1 and CDR2 sequences are MNHEY and SVGAGI. This CDR3 contains 13 residues. CDR3 sequence: CASRGTGGYEQYV. CDR3 nucleotide sequence: TGTGCCAGCCGAGGGACAGGGGGCTACGAGCAGTACGTC.

The rearrangement uses TRBV27 and TRBJ1-3, with D possibly being TRBD1 (5 bases). Trimming took 5 bases from V and 1 from J, leaving 9 bases between them. Germline values: CDR1 MNHEY, CDR2 SMNVEV (reference sequence). CDR3 size: 14 residues. DNA for the CDR3: TGTGCCAGCAGTAGGGGAGGGTCTGGAAACACCATATATTTT. Encoded protein: CASSRGGSGNTIYF.

The CDR3 nucleotides are TGCGCCAGCAGCTCCGGGACAGGGAGGGAGACCCAGTACTTC. This translates into CASSSGTGRETQYF. J is TRBJ2-5 and V is TRBV5-1; 9 nucleotides line up with TRBD1. There are 14 residues in the CDR3. J lost 5 bases, V lost 3 bases, and 5 bases had no gene match. Germline CDR1 reads SGHRS; CDR2 reads YFSETQ.

The chain links TRBV6-2 or TRBV6-3 to TRBJ2-4, with 9 bases lining up with TRBD2. The CDR3 is made up of 18 amino acids. The germline V gene encodes CDR1 MNHEY and CDR2 SVGEGT. With 6 bases clipped from V and 3 bases from J, the junction kept 15 bases outside the gene matches. CDR3 DNA sequence: TGTGCCAGCAGCTCCCTAGGAGCGGGAGGCTTGGGCAAAAACATTCAGTACTTC. Amino acids: CASSSLGAGGLGKNIQYF.